Listed below are T cell receptor beta chains from one sample, sequenced in a study of blood T cell repertoires in COVID-19. TCRdb's copy holds only in-frame clones and misses some; the assay was immunoSEQ multiplex PCR. The data contain 150,000 or so clones, approximately 80% of them singletons. The sample taken for sequencing was peripheral blood. These receptors were collected from a woman in her fifties or sixties with acute or convalescent COVID-19. Both conserved end residues are part of each CDR3. Each record gives: CDR3 protein, CDR3 DNA, clone size, J gene, V gene, D gene. A D gene is named only where the DNA matches it firmly. Clone size, where shown, is once, few, many, or a class for clones that have expanded.

CDR3aa: CAISETPPNAEQFF; CDR3nt: TGTGCCATCAGTGAGACTCCCCCCAATGCGGAGCAGTTCTTC; abundance: .; j_gene: TRBJ2-1; v_gene: TRBV10-3; d_gene: .
CDR3aa: CASSPGTSMYEQYF; CDR3nt: TGTGCCAGCTCACCCGGGACATCTATGTACGAGCAGTACTTC; abundance: once; j_gene: TRBJ2-7; v_gene: TRBV18; d_gene: .
CDR3aa: CASSISISGNTIYF; CDR3nt: TGTGCCAGCAGCATCTCGATCTCGGGGAACACCATATATTTT; abundance: .; j_gene: TRBJ1-3; v_gene: TRBV7-2; d_gene: .
CDR3aa: CASGRTVNTEAFF; CDR3nt: TGTGCCAGCGGAAGAACAGTGAACACTGAAGCTTTCTTT; abundance: once; j_gene: TRBJ1-1; v_gene: TRBV2; d_gene: .
CDR3aa: CASSSIGRVKYEQYF; CDR3nt: TGTGCCAGCAGCTCTATAGGGAGGGTTAAGTACGAGCAGTACTTC; abundance: .; j_gene: TRBJ2-7; v_gene: TRBV5-8; d_gene: TRBD2
CDR3aa: CASSESKYGDRGSYGYTF; CDR3nt: TGCGCCAGCAGTGAGTCGAAGTATGGGGACAGGGGTAGCTATGGCTACACCTTC; abundance: once; j_gene: TRBJ1-2; v_gene: TRBV10-1; d_gene: TRBD1
CDR3aa: CASSSGTGSTDTQYF; CDR3nt: TGTGCCAGCAGCTCCGGGACAGGTTCCACAGATACGCAGTATTTT; abundance: .; j_gene: TRBJ2-3; v_gene: TRBV7-9; d_gene: TRBD1
CDR3aa: CASSLEPGSGANVLTF; CDR3nt: TGCGCCAGCAGCTTGGAGCCAGGCTCTGGGGCCAACGTCCTGACTTTC; abundance: once; j_gene: TRBJ2-6; v_gene: TRBV5-1; d_gene: .
CDR3aa: CASSFAGNQPQHF; CDR3nt: TGTGCCAGCAGTTTCGCAGGGAACCAGCCCCAGCATTTT; abundance: .; j_gene: TRBJ1-5; v_gene: TRBV12-3/TRBV12-4; d_gene: .
CDR3aa: CASSLLAGGSDTQYF; CDR3nt: TGTGCCAGCAGCTTACTAGCGGGGGGGTCAGATACGCAGTATTTT; abundance: .; j_gene: TRBJ2-3; v_gene: TRBV7-2; d_gene: TRBD2
CDR3aa: CASTPGQGNSPLHF; CDR3nt: TGTGCCAGCACCCCGGGACAGGGTAATTCACCCCTCCACTTT; abundance: .; j_gene: TRBJ1-6; v_gene: TRBV2; d_gene: TRBD1
CDR3aa: CASSKVPGRNSNQPQHF; CDR3nt: TGTGCCAGCAGCAAAGTCCCAGGGCGAAATAGCAATCAGCCCCAGCATTTT; abundance: .; j_gene: TRBJ1-5; v_gene: TRBV21-1; d_gene: .
CDR3aa: CASSLTLNTEAFF; CDR3nt: TGTGCCAGCAGTTTAACACTGAACACTGAAGCTTTCTTT; abundance: .; j_gene: TRBJ1-1; v_gene: TRBV28; d_gene: .
CDR3aa: CASSYSGRPSEQFF; CDR3nt: TGTGCCAGCAGTTACTCGGGGAGACCAAGCGAGCAGTTCTTC; abundance: once; j_gene: TRBJ2-1; v_gene: TRBV6-5; d_gene: .
CDR3aa: CASHPRPDWNNSPLHF; CDR3nt: TGCGCCAGCCATCCCCGACCTGACTGGAATAATTCACCCCTCCACTTT; abundance: .; j_gene: TRBJ1-6; v_gene: TRBV5-1; d_gene: .
CDR3aa: CASSSVLTDSHGYTF; CDR3nt: TGTGCCAGTAGTTCCGTCTTGACAGACAGTCATGGCTACACCTTC; abundance: .; j_gene: TRBJ1-2; v_gene: TRBV19; d_gene: .
CDR3aa: CASSPRMAGGEFYGYTF; CDR3nt: TGTGCCAGCAGTCCAAGGATGGCAGGAGGAGAGTTCTATGGCTACACCTTC; abundance: .; j_gene: TRBJ1-2; v_gene: TRBV27; d_gene: .
CDR3aa: CASSLRANTEAFF; CDR3nt: TGTGCCAGCAGCTTGAGGGCCAACACTGAAGCTTTCTTT; abundance: .; j_gene: TRBJ1-1; v_gene: TRBV11-2; d_gene: .
CDR3aa: CASTVAPDNEQFF; CDR3nt: TGTGCCAGCACAGTTGCTCCGGACAATGAGCAGTTCTTC; abundance: .; j_gene: TRBJ2-1; v_gene: TRBV19; d_gene: .
CDR3aa: CASSFFGQGVGETQYF; CDR3nt: TGTGCCAGCAGCTTTTTCGGACAGGGGGTCGGAGAGACCCAGTACTTC; abundance: .; j_gene: TRBJ2-5; v_gene: TRBV7-2; d_gene: TRBD1
CDR3aa: CASSLGVVGVNTGELFF; CDR3nt: TGCGCCAGCAGCTTGGGAGTAGTCGGGGTCAACACCGGGGAGCTGTTTTTT; abundance: .; j_gene: TRBJ2-2; v_gene: TRBV5-1; d_gene: .
CDR3aa: CASSPPRTGRSNYGYTF; CDR3nt: TGTGCCAGCAGCCCCCCTCGGACAGGGAGGTCCAACTATGGCTACACCTTC; abundance: .; j_gene: TRBJ1-2; v_gene: TRBV13; d_gene: TRBD1
CDR3aa: CASSQVGGMVQPQHF; CDR3nt: TGCGCCAGCAGCCAAGTCGGGGGTATGGTTCAGCCCCAGCATTTT; abundance: .; j_gene: TRBJ1-5; v_gene: TRBV4-1; d_gene: .
CDR3aa: CATSRESRGSYEQYF; CDR3nt: TGTGCCACCAGCAGAGAGTCCAGGGGGTCGTACGAGCAGTACTTC; abundance: .; j_gene: TRBJ2-7; v_gene: TRBV15; d_gene: TRBD1
CDR3aa: CASRLGQDYGYTF; CDR3nt: TGTGCCTCTAGACTGGGACAGGATTATGGCTACACCTTC; abundance: .; j_gene: TRBJ1-2; v_gene: TRBV28; d_gene: TRBD1
CDR3aa: CSVGGLNTEAFF; CDR3nt: TGCAGCGTTGGGGGCCTAAACACTGAAGCTTTCTTT; abundance: .; j_gene: TRBJ1-1; v_gene: TRBV29-1; d_gene: .
CDR3aa: CASSNGRGMNTEAFF; CDR3nt: TGTGCCAGCAGCAACGGCAGGGGGATGAACACTGAAGCTTTCTTT; abundance: .; j_gene: TRBJ1-1; v_gene: TRBV7-9; d_gene: TRBD1
CDR3aa: CASSLDSRGGGQPQHF; CDR3nt: TGTGCCAGCAGCTTAGATTCACGAGGGGGCGGCCAGCCCCAGCATTTT; abundance: .; j_gene: TRBJ1-5; v_gene: TRBV11-3; d_gene: TRBD1
CDR3aa: CAIRKDRAGDTQYF; CDR3nt: TGTGCCATCAGGAAGGACAGGGCGGGAGATACGCAGTATTTT; abundance: .; j_gene: TRBJ2-3; v_gene: TRBV10-3; d_gene: TRBD1
CDR3aa: CASSDSHTEAFF; CDR3nt: TGTGCCAGTTCGGACTCCCACACTGAAGCTTTCTTT; abundance: .; j_gene: TRBJ1-1; v_gene: TRBV19; d_gene: .
CDR3aa: CASSEDRNTEAFF; CDR3nt: TGTGCCAGCAGTGAAGACAGAAACACTGAAGCTTTCTTT; abundance: .; j_gene: TRBJ1-1; v_gene: TRBV6-1; d_gene: .